These 5 T cell receptor beta chains came from one sample sequenced in a study of cytomegalovirus exposure and HLA in healthy donors. The PCR contained 60 Vbeta and 13 Jbeta primers. Assay: immunoSEQ multiplex PCR; the TCRdb copy retains only in-frame clones and omits some. This sample yields about 160,000 clones, of which 65% to 85% are seen a single time; 2.5% to 3.5% belongs to the top ten. The sequenced sample was PBMCs. The receptors stem from a woman between 45 and 65 years old in good health and CMV-seropositive.

V is TRBV19 and J is TRBJ1-2; 9 bases map to TRBD1. The CDR3 extends over 14 amino acids. The germline gives CDR1 LNHDA, CDR2 SQIVND (reference sequence). Trimming cost V 5 bases and J 4 bases; bases outside gene matches: 5. CDR3 sequence reads: CASSATGGTYGYTF. The CDR3 region has the DNA TGTGCCAGTAGTGCGACAGGGGGAACCTATGGCTACACCTTC.

On this clone itself: The same CDR3 also results from other DNA sequences found in this sample. The chain combines TRBV9 with TRBJ2-5, with TRBD2 identical over 8 bases. Germline V gene data show CDR1 as SGDLS and CDR2 as YYNGEE. Trimming cost V 0 bases and J 3 bases; bases outside gene matches: 4. The CDR3 length is 15 residues. DNA for the CDR3: TGTGCCAGCAGCGTAGCGGGGGGGTTAGAAGAGACCCAGTACTTC. It is translated as CASSVAGGLEETQYF.

This clone was observed once. The chain combines TRBV2 with TRBJ2-7; TRBD1 matches at 7 bases. V was clipped by 7 bases and J by 1 base; unmatched bases: 4. Germline CDR1 reads SNHLY; CDR2 reads FYNNEI. The CDR3 runs 13 residues. The CDR3 DNA follows: TGTGCCAGCAACCGGGACAGATCCTACGAGCAGTACTTC. As protein: CASNRDRSYEQYF.

V usage is TRBV5-1 and J usage is TRBJ2-5; D is possibly TRBD1 (6 bases). V was shortened by 5 bases and J by 11 bases, with 19 bases between the two germline ends. This CDR3 region has 13 residues. CDR1 SGHRS and CDR2 YFSETQ come from the germline V gene. The CDR3 here is CASRATGVNNQYF. The DNA of the CDR3 is TGCGCCAGCAGAGCGACAGGAGTCAACAATCAGTACTTC.

The chain recombines TRBV19 with TRBJ1-2; no clear D gene. CDR1 and CDR2 from the germline V gene are LNHDA and SQIVND (reference sequence). V gave up 3 bases and J gave up 8 bases, with 10 bases separating them. This CDR3 contains 12 residues. CDR3 sequence reads: CASSISPGGYTF. As DNA, the CDR3 is TGTGCCAGTAGTATTAGCCCCGGAGGCTACACCTTC.